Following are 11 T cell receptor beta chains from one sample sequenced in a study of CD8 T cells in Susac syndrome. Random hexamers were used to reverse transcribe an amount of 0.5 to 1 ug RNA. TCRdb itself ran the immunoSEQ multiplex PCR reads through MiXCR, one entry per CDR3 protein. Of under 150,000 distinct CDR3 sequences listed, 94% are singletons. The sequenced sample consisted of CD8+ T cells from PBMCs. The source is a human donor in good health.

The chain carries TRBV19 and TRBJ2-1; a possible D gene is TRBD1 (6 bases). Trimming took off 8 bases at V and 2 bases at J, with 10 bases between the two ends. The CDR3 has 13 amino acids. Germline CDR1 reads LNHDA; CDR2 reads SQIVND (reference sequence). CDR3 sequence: CASASGAYNEQFF. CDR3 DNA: TGTGCCAGTGCGTCAGGGGCCTACAATGAGCAGTTCTTC.

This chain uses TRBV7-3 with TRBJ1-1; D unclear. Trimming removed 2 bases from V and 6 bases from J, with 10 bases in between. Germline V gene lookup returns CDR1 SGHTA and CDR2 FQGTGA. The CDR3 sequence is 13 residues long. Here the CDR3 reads CASSLHRAAEAFF. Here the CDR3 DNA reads TGTGCCAGCAGCTTACATCGAGCCGCTGAAGCTTTCTTT. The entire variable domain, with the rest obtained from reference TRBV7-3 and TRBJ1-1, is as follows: GAGVSQTPSNKVTEKGKYVELRCDPISGHTALYWYRQSLGQGPEFLIYFQGTGAADDSGLPNDRFFAVRPEGSVSTLKIQRTERGDSAVYLCASSLHRAAEAFFGQGTRLTVV.

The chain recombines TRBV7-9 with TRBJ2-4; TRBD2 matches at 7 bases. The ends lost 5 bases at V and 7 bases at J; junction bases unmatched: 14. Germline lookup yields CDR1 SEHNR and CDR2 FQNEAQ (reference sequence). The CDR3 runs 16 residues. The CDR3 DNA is TGTGCCAGCAGCCCGCCCCCGGCGGGAGAGTTTAACATTCAGTACTTC. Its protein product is CASSPPPAGEFNIQYF.

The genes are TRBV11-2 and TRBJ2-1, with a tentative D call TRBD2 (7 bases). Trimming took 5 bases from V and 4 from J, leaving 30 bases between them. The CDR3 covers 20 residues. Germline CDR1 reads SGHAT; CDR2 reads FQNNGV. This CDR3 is CASSPYRQDPRGLPYNEQFF. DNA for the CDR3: TGTGCCAGCAGCCCCTATCGGCAGGATCCCAGGGGACTACCTTACAATGAGCAGTTCTTC.

The CDR3 region is CASSQKGDSGWETQYF. The CDR3 nucleotides are TGCGCCAGCAGCCAAAAAGGGGATTCGGGTTGGGAGACCCAGTACTTC. The chain combines TRBV4-1 with TRBJ2-5, with TRBD1 as a possible D gene (5 bases). V was pared by 2 bases and J by 5 bases, with 18 bases between. CDR1 and CDR2 from the germline V gene are MGHRA and YSYEKL. The CDR3 covers 16 residues.

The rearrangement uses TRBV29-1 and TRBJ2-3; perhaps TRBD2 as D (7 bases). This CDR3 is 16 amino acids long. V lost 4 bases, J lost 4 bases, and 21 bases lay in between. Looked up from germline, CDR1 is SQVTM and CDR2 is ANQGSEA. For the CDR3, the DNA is TGCAGCGTTGCATTAAGGGGGAGGGCCGGAGCAGATACGCAGTATTTT. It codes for CSVALRGRAGADTQYF.

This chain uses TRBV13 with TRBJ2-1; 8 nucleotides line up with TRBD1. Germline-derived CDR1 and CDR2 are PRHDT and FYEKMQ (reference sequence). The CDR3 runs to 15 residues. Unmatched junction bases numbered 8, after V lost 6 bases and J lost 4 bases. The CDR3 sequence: CASSEGTGFYNEQFF. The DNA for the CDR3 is TGTGCCAGCAGTGAAGGGACAGGATTTTACAATGAGCAGTTCTTC.

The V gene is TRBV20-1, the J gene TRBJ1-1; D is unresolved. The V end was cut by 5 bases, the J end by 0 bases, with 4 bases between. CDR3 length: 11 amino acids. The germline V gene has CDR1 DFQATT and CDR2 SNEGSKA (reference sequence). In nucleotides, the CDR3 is TGCAGTGCTTTCTTGAACACTGAAGCTTTCTTT. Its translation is CSAFLNTEAFF.

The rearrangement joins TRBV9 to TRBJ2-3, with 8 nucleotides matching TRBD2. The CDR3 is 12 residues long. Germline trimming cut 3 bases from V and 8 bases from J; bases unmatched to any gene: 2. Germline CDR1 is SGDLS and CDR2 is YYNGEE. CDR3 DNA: TGTGCCAGCAGCGGGAGCGGGAGTACGCAGTATTTT. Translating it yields CASSGSGSTQYF.

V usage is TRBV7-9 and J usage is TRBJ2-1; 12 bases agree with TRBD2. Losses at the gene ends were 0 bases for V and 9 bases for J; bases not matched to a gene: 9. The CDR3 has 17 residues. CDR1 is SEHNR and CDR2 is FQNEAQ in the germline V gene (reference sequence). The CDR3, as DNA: TGTGCCAGCAGCTTAGCCTGGGCTAGCGGGAGGGCCGCTGAGCAGTTCTTC. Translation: CASSLAWASGRAAEQFF.

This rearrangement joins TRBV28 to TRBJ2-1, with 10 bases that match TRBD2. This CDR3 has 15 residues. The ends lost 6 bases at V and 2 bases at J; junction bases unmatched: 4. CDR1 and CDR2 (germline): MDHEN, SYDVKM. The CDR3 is CASSAGLAAYNEQFF. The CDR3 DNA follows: TGTGCCAGCAGCGCCGGACTAGCGGCCTACAATGAGCAGTTCTTC. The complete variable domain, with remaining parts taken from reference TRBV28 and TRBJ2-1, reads DVKVTQSSRYLVKRTGEKVFLECVQDMDHENMFWYRQDPGLGLRLIYFSYDVKMKEKGDIPEGYSVSREKKERFSLILESASTNQTSMYLCASSAGLAAYNEQFFGPGTRLTVL.